A single sample gave rise to the 4 T cell receptor beta chains below, sequenced in a study of technical replicates of blood from several donors. The protocol was immunoSEQ multiplex PCR, while the TCRdb copy is restricted to in-frame clones and leaves out a portion. Counted here are 55,000 to 75,000 clones, 80% to 95% occurring once; the ten biggest clones make up more than 3.5%. The specimen sequenced was PBMCs. Every receptor here comes from a human donor in good health. Some clones in this sample may be carry-over from other donors' samples.

This clone has just one count. This rearrangement joins TRBV7-9 to TRBJ2-1; 7 nucleotides match TRBD1. Trimming removed 3 bases from V and 7 bases from J; junction bases left unmatched: 6. The CDR3 contains 14 residues. Germline V gives CDR1 SEHNR, CDR2 FQNEAQ (reference sequence). CDR3 region: CASSFGQATNEQFF. The CDR3 DNA follows: TGTGCCAGCAGCTTCGGACAGGCGACGAATGAGCAGTTCTTC.

This chain connects TRBV6-1 to TRBJ1-5; a possible D gene is TRBD1 (6 bases). With 0 bases removed from V and 5 bases from J, the gap between germline ends came to 11 bases. The CDR3 is made up of 15 amino acids. CDR1 is MNHNS and CDR2 is SASEGT in the germline V gene. As DNA, the CDR3 is TGTGCCAGCAGTGAAGCAGGGGGTGTCGATCAGCCCCAGCATTTT. Translating gives CASSEAGGVDQPQHF.

The chain has TRBV29-1 and TRBJ2-4, with 8 nucleotides matching TRBD1. There are 19 residues in the CDR3. The germline CDR1 and CDR2 sequences are SQVTM and ANQGSEA. Unmatched junction bases numbered 18, after V lost 5 bases and J lost 0 bases. The CDR3 DNA reads TGCAGCGTTTCAGTATTCCGGGACAGGTCGCTTGGAGCCAAAAACATTCAGTACTTC. Its protein is CSVSVFRDRSLGAKNIQYF.

This chain uses TRBV7-6 with TRBJ1-5; D remains ambiguous. V was cut by 1 base and J by 1 base, with 20 bases left in between. Germline V CDR1 and CDR2: SGHVS, FNYEAQ. The CDR3 totals 19 residues. CDR3 in DNA: TGTGCCAGCAGCTTAGATTCTAGCGGGATCTACAGAAGCAATCAGCCCCAGCATTTT. Translation: CASSLDSSGIYRSNQPQHF.